Detailed here is one T cell receptor beta chain. The participants were between roughly 18 and 100 years old and came from about two dozen US areas. The sample originates from a study of blood T cell repertoires in COVID-19. The repertoire was sequenced with immunoSEQ multiplex PCR; TCRdb's copy has only in-frame clones and lacks some. The sample lists approximately 200,000 clones; roughly 86% were seen once. The V end was cut by 1 base, the J end by 7 bases, with 11 bases between. This CDR3 region has 13 residues. Germline V gene lookup returns CDR1 LGHDT and CDR2 YNNKEL (reference sequence). The V gene is TRBV3-1 (or the pseudogene TRBV3-2), the J gene TRBJ2-7; D is ambiguous. The TCR originated in a young man with acute COVID-19. Sequencing input: PBMCs or T cells enriched from blood (not recorded which). The CDR3 DNA reads as TGTGCCAGCAGCCAAGTCCTTTTGTTGGAGCAGTACTTC. It encodes CASSQVLLLEQYF.